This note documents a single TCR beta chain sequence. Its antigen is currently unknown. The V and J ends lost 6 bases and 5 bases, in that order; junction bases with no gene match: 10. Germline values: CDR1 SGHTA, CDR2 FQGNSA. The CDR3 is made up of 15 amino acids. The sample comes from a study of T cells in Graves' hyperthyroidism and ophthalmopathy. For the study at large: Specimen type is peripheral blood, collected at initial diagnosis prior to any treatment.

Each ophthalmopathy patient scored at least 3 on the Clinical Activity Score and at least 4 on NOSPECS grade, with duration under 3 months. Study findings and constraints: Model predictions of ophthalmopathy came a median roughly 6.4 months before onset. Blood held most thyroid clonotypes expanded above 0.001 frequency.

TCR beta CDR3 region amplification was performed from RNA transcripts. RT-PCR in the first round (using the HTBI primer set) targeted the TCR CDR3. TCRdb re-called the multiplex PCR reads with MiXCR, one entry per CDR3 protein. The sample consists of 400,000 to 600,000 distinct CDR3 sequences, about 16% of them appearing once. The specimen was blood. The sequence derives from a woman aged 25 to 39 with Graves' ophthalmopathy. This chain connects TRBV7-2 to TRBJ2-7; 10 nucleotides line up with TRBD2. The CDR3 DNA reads TGTGCCAGCAGTTCCTCTAGCGGGAGCCCCAACGAGCAGTACTTC. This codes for CASSSSSGSPNEQYF.